What follows is one TCR beta chain and its context. In germline, CDR1 is SEHNR, CDR2 FQNEAQ (reference sequence). The CDR3 has 14 amino acids. The junction had 6 bases not matched to a gene; V was cut back by 5 bases and J by 4 bases. Under the authors' procedure: By means of reference gene primer amplification, nucleated cell counts were estimated. The repertoire was sequenced with immunoSEQ multiplex PCR; TCRdb's copy has only in-frame clones and lacks some. V, J and clone size are taken as reported in that table, and D and trimming were inferred from the DNA itself. Found here are some 47,000 clones, about 86% of them singletons; the top ten hold less than 50%. This sample was taken from a study of blood T cell repertoires in COVID-19. Study-wide background: The United States, Italy and Spain supplied acute and convalescent COVID-19 samples. PBMCs, B-cell-depleted T cells, or T cells provided the cDNA or gDNA that made up the material.

The sequence derives from a human donor in a cohort sampled during active COVID-19. The chain employs TRBV7-9 and TRBJ1-2, with 8 positions matching TRBD1. The source material was peripheral blood. The CDR3, as DNA: TGTGCCAGCAGCGCACAGGGGGTAGGCTATGGCTACACCTTC. It translates to CASSAQGVGYGYTF.